This T cell receptor beta chain was captured in a study of blood T cell repertoires in COVID-19. Sequencing was performed with immunoSEQ multiplex PCR; in TCRdb, only in-frame clones are kept and a portion is missing. The sample has approximately 350,000 clones; 70% to 90% are singletons. The CDR3 extends over 13 amino acids. V dropped 5 bases and J dropped 4 bases, with 9 bases sitting between them. Germline V CDR1 and CDR2: SSHAT, FNYEAQ (reference sequence). The TCR comes from a woman aged 60-75 years with COVID-19, enrolled during active disease. The genes are TRBV7-7 and TRBJ1-3; D is ambiguous. Input material: peripheral blood. The DNA of the CDR3 is TGTGCCAGCAGCCCCTCTAAAGGAAACACCATATATTTT. Its protein is CASSPSKGNTIYF.